This T cell receptor (beta chain) appears in the sequencing data of a study of cytotoxic CD8 clonotypes in ibrutinib-treated CLL. As for the study in general: Of a cohort that held about 12 relapsed/refractory and some 14 treatment-naive patients, some 17 were IGHV unmutated.

This clone appeared a few times. Other DNA sequences within the sample encode an identical CDR3. Germline CDR1 reads SGHRS; CDR2 reads YFSETQ. The CDR3 loop spans 14 amino acids. Between the trimmed V and J ends, which lost 0 bases and 2 bases, there was a span of 7 bases. Only in-frame clones appear in the TCRdb table, and some are missing; sequencing was by immunoSEQ multiplex PCR. Among over 95,000 clones, roughly 57% were seen once, and the ten largest hold approximately 35%. The V gene is TRBV5-1, the J gene TRBJ2-3, with D perhaps TRBD2 (5 bases). The TCR sequence derives from a human donor with chronic lymphocytic leukemia. The sample was PBMCs, taken after 24 months of ibrutinib treatment. CDR3 amino acids: CASSLGGITDTQYF. As DNA, the CDR3 is TGCGCCAGCAGCTTGGGAGGGATCACAGATACGCAGTATTTT.